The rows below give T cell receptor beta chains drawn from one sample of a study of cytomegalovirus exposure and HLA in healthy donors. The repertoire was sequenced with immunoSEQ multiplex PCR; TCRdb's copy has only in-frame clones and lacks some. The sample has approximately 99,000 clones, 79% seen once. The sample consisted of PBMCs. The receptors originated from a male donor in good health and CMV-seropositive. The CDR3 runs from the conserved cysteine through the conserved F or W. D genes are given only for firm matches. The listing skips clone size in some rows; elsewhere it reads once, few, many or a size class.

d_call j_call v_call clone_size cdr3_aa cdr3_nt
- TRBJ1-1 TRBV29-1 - CSSTQGTEAFF TGCAGCTCTACTCAGGGAACTGAAGCTTTCTTT
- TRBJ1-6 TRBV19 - CASSGGGMVSPLHF TGTGCCAGTAGTGGGGGAGGAATGGTCTCACCCCTCCACTTT
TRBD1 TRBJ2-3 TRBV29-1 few CSGDRVSGVPYTDTQYF TGCAGCGGGGACAGGGTGTCTGGAGTGCCCTACACAGATACGCAGTATTTT
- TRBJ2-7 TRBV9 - CASSEGDTDNYEQYF TGTGCCAGCAGCGAGGGGGACACCGATAACTACGAGCAGTACTTC
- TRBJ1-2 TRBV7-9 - CASSPAEVIYGYTF TGTGCCAGCAGCCCTGCGGAGGTTATATATGGCTACACCTTC
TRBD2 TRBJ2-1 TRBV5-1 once CASSLVGVGSGGGLYNEQFF TGCGCCAGCAGCTTGGTTGGCGTCGGGTCCGGCGGGGGGCTCTACAATGAGCAGTTCTTC
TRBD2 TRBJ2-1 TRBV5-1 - CASSQDFGTTEHEQFF TGCGCCAGCAGCCAGGACTTCGGGACTACCGAGCATGAGCAGTTCTTC
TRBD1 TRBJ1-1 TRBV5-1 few CASNRDSGPEAFF TGCGCCAGCAACCGGGACAGTGGCCCTGAAGCTTTCTTT
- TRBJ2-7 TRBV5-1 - CASSPELVFSYEQYF TGCGCCAGCAGCCCCGAACTAGTTTTCTCCTACGAGCAGTACTTC
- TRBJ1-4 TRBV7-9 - CASSLGHEEKLFF TGTGCCAGCAGCTTGGGACATGAGGAAAAACTGTTTTTT
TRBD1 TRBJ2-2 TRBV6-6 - CASSFRGGELFF TGTGCCAGCAGTTTCAGGGGGGGGGAGCTGTTTTTT
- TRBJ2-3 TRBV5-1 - CASSGGTADTQYF TGCGCCAGCAGCGGAGGGACAGCAGATACGCAGTATTTT
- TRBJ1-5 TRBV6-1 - CASKRSFDQPQHF TGTGCCAGCAAGCGCAGCTTCGATCAGCCCCAGCATTTT
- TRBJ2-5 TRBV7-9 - CASSLALTLGAVGETQYF TGTGCCAGCAGCTTAGCCTTAACCCTGGGGGCGGTGGGAGAGACCCAGTACTTC
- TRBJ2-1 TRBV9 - CASSVTQNLRVRPFF TGTGCCAGCAGCGTAACCCAGAACCTACGGGTCCGACCGTTCTTC
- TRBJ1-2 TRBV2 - CASRTLQGAHGYTF TGTGCCAGCAGGACTCTACAGGGAGCCCATGGCTACACCTTC
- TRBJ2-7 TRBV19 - CASSILSGQLYEQYF TGTGCCAGTAGTATCCTCTCTGGACAGCTCTACGAGCAGTACTTC
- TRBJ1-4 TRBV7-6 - CASSLEPTNEKLFF TGTGCCAGCAGCTTAGAGCCAACTAATGAAAAACTGTTTTTT
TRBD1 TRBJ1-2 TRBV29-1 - CSVVRPGGNGYTF TGCAGCGTGGTACGGCCAGGGGGGAATGGCTACACCTTC
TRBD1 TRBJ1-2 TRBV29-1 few CSVERTGEVYGYTF TGCAGCGTTGAGCGGACAGGGGAGGTATATGGCTACACCTTC
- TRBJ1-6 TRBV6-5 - CASSVDRGGSPLHF TGTGCCAGCAGTGTCGACCGTGGAGGTTCACCCCTCCACTTT
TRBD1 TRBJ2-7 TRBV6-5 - CASRQGATYEQYF TGTGCCAGCAGGCAGGGGGCCACCTACGAGCAGTACTTC
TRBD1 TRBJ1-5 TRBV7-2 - CASSLGRTGSNQPQHF TGTGCCAGCAGCTTAGGACGGACAGGTAGCAATCAGCCCCAGCATTTT
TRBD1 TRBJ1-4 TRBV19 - CASSAYRGGNEKLFF TGTGCCAGTAGTGCCTACAGGGGGGGGAATGAAAAACTGTTTTTT
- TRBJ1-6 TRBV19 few CASSAMRGANSPLHF TGTGCCAGTAGTGCCATGCGGGGGGCCAATTCACCCCTCCACTTT
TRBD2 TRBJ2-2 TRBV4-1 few CASSQDRGQRGPMNTGELFF TGCGCCAGCAGCCAAGATCGGGGGCAGCGGGGGCCAATGAACACCGGGGAGCTGTTTTTT
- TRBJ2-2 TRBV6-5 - CASSPTVGELFF TGTGCCAGCAGCCCTACGGTGGGGGAGCTGTTTTTT
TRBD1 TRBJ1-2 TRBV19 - CASSTYSGQGDRGYTF TGTGCCAGTAGTACATACTCGGGACAGGGGGATAGAGGCTACACCTTC
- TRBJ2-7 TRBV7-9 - CASSAGPYEQYF TGTGCCAGCAGCGCGGGACCCTACGAGCAGTACTTC
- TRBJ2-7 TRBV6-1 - CASHRDLGDEQYF TGTGCCAGCCACAGGGATCTAGGTGACGAGCAGTACTTC
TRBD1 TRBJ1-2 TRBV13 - CASSLGAGGPGGKDGYTF TGTGCCAGCAGCTTAGGAGCCGGGGGACCAGGGGGGAAGGATGGCTACACCTTC
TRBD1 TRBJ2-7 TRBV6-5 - CASRGGQVTYEQYF TGTGCCAGCAGGGGCGGACAGGTTACCTACGAGCAGTACTTC
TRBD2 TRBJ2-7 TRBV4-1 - CASSQARGTGGSSSYEQYF TGCGCCAGCAGCCAAGCCCGTGGGACGGGAGGATCGAGCTCCTACGAGCAGTACTTC
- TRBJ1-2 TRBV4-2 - CASSQEYGNYGYTF TGTGCCAGCAGCCAAGAGTACGGGAACTATGGCTACACCTTC
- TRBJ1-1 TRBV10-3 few CAISQIPGENTEAFF TGTGCCATCAGTCAAATCCCGGGGGAGAACACTGAAGCTTTCTTT
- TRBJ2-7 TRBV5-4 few CASSFSGARVGEQYF TGTGCCAGCAGCTTTTCAGGAGCGCGGGTTGGTGAGCAGTACTTC
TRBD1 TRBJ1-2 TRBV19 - CASRPGDRGTFGYTF TGTGCCAGTAGACCGGGGGACAGGGGGACTTTTGGCTACACCTTC
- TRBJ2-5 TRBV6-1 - CASSARKETQYF TGTGCCAGCAGCGCCAGGAAAGAGACCCAGTACTTC
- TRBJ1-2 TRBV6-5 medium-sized CASSYLGRGDGYTF TGTGCCAGCAGTTATCTAGGCAGGGGTGATGGCTACACCTTC
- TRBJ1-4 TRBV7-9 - CASSLQGLEEKLFF TGTGCCAGCAGCTTACAGGGGTTGGAAGAAAAACTGTTTTTT
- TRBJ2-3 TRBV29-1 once CSVDFGRGSTDTQYF TGCAGCGTTGATTTTGGCAGGGGCAGCACAGATACGCAGTATTTT
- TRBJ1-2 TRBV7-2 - CASRETYGYTF TGTGCCAGCAGGGAGACTTATGGCTACACCTTC
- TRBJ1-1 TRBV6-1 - CASSPPGDPNTEAFF TGTGCCAGCAGTCCTCCAGGGGACCCGAACACTGAAGCTTTCTTT
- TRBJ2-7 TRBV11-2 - CASSLDPGTYEQYF TGTGCCAGCAGCTTAGATCCAGGGACCTACGAGCAGTACTTC
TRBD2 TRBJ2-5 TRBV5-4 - CASSWGGTGAQETQYF TGTGCCAGCAGCTGGGGGGGGACCGGTGCTCAAGAGACCCAGTACTTC
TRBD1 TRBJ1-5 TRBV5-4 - CASSAKGDRYSNQPQHF TGTGCCAGCAGCGCAAAGGGGGACAGATATAGCAATCAGCCCCAGCATTTT
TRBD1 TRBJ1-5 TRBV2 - CASRGQLNNQPQHF TGTGCCAGCAGGGGACAGTTGAACAATCAGCCCCAGCATTTT
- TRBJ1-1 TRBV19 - CASSIGSRGAFF TGTGCCAGTAGTATCGGGAGCCGCGGAGCTTTCTTT
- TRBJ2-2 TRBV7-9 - CASSLGRGYTGELFF TGTGCCAGCAGCTTAGGCAGGGGTTACACCGGGGAGCTGTTTTTT
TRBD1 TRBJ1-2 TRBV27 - CASSLSDRGAGYTF TGTGCCAGCAGTTTATCCGACAGGGGGGCTGGCTACACCTTC
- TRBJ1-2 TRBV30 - CAWSVDSFYGYTF TGTGCCTGGAGTGTAGACAGCTTCTATGGCTACACCTTC
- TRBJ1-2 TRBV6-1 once CASSEGSQGRNGYTF TGTGCCAGCAGTGAAGGGAGCCAGGGCAGGAATGGCTACACCTTC
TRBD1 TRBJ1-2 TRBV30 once CAWTMTGNGYTF TGTGCCTGGACCATGACAGGGAATGGCTACACCTTC